Presented here are 8 T cell receptor beta chains from one specimen sequenced in a study of shared clonotypes between healthy human individuals. Sequenced by immunoSEQ multiplex PCR; TCRdb stores in-frame clones only, minus some. The table lists roughly 2 million clones, about 94% of them singletons. Naive-designated CD8 cells lacked CD45RO, were positively enriched for CCR7, and omitted terminally differentiated effector memory CD45RA+ cells. Material for sequencing was naive CD8+ T cells sorted from blood. The receptors shown here come from a man younger than 30 in good health.

On this clone: The sample contains more than one DNA sequence encoding this CDR3. The chain combines TRBV9 with TRBJ2-3; no reliable D call. Trimming stripped 4 bases from V and 1 base from J, with 7 bases between. In germline, CDR1 is SGDLS, CDR2 YYNGEE. The CDR3 loop spans 13 amino acids. The chain's CDR3 is CASSSSGTDTQYF. The CDR3 nucleotides are TGTGCCAGCAGCTCCTCAGGCACAGATACGCAGTATTTT.

The chain couples TRBV7-9 to TRBJ2-3; possibly TRBD2 for D (6 bases). This CDR3 contains 19 residues. V lost 10 bases and J 2 bases, leaving 31 bases between the germline ends. Per germline, CDR1 SEHNR and CDR2 FQNEAQ (reference sequence). The CDR3 sequence: CATPERGTDLGDITDTQYF. DNA for the CDR3: TGTGCCACGCCGGAACGTGGGACTGATCTAGGCGACATCACAGATACGCAGTATTTT.

The chain links TRBV7-3 to TRBJ1-2; 12 bases align to TRBD1. The CDR3 contains 17 residues. Per the germline V gene, CDR1 is SGHTA and CDR2 is FQGTGA. The V and J ends lost 2 bases and 6 bases, in that order; junction bases with no gene match: 10. Written as DNA, the CDR3 is TGTGCCAGCAGCTTATACCCAGGGACAGGGGGCGAGGATGGCTACACCTTC. It translates to CASSLYPGTGGEDGYTF. Full variable domain (outside the CDR3, taken from reference TRBV7-3 and TRBJ1-2): GAGVSQTPSNKVTEKGKYVELRCDPISGHTALYWYRQSLGQGPEFLIYFQGTGAADDSGLPNDRFFAVRPEGSVSTLKIQRTERGDSAVYLCASSLYPGTGGEDGYTFGSGTRLTVV.

The gene calls are TRBV1 and TRBJ2-2; TRBD1 is the table's D call, not checked against the DNA. TRBV1 is reported as a pseudogene. This CDR3 spans 17 amino acids. CDR3 sequence (DNA): TGCACCAGCAGCCTGGACAGGGAGACCTTGAACACCGGGGAGCTGTTTTTT. The encoded protein is CTSSLDRETLNTGELFF.

For this clone: Other nucleotide sequences from this sample produce the same CDR3. The chain has TRBV5-6 and TRBJ2-7; D remains ambiguous. Germline-derived CDR1 and CDR2 are SGHDT and YYEEEE. The CDR3 runs 13 residues. V was pared by 0 bases and J by 1 base, with 5 bases between. DNA for the CDR3: TGTGCCAGCAGCTTGGCTCTGTCCTACGAGCAGTACTTC. It codes for CASSLALSYEQYF.

Comments on this clone: This sample also contains other DNA sequences that code for the same CDR3. The chain recombines TRBV4-3 with TRBJ2-1, with 7 bases identical to TRBD2. There are 15 residues in the CDR3. With V trimmed by 0 bases and J by 3 bases, 2 bases remained unmatched. Per germline, CDR1 LGHNA and CDR2 YSLEER. CDR3 sequence: CASSQDPSGYNEQFF. The CDR3 region has the DNA TGCGCCAGCAGCCAAGATCCTAGCGGCTACAATGAGCAGTTCTTC.

The V call is TRBV27, the J call TRBJ1-2; D not resolved. V lost 1 base to trimming and J lost 6 bases, with 18 bases between them. This CDR3 is built from 16 residues. Looked up from germline, CDR1 is MNHEY and CDR2 is SMNVEV (reference sequence). The CDR3 loop reads CASSLLGPRSSNGYTF. CDR3 DNA sequence: TGTGCCAGCAGTTTATTAGGTCCCAGGAGCTCGAATGGCTACACCTTC.

This chain uses TRBV29-1 with TRBJ2-6; D may be TRBD1 or TRBD2 (5 bases each). The CDR3 spans 15 residues. Per the germline V gene, CDR1 is SQVTM and CDR2 is ANQGSEA. Trimming left V 3 bases short and J 0 bases short, with 9 bases between. In nucleotides, the CDR3 is TGCAGCGTTGAGGGGGATAGCTCTGGGGCCAACGTCCTGACTTTC. Translated, it gives CSVEGDSSGANVLTF. Variable domain in full (rest from reference TRBV29-1 and TRBJ2-6): SAVISQKPSRDICQRGTSLTIQCQVDSQVTMMFWYRQQPGQSLTLIATANQGSEATYESGFVIDKFPISRPNLTFSTLTVSNMSPEDSSIYLCSVEGDSSGANVLTFGAGSRLTVL.